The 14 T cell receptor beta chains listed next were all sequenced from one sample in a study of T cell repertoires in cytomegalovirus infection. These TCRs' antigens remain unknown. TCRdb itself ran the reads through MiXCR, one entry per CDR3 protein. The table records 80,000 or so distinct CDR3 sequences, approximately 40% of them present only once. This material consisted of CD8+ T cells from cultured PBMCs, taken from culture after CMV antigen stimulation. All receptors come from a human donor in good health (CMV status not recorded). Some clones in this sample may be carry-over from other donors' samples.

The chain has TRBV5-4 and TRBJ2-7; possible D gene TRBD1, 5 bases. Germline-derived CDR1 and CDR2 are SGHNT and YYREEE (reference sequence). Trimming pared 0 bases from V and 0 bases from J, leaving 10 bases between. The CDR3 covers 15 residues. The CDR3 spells CASSLDRTSSYEQYF. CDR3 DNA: TGTGCCAGCAGCTTGGACAGGACAAGCTCCTACGAGCAGTACTTC.

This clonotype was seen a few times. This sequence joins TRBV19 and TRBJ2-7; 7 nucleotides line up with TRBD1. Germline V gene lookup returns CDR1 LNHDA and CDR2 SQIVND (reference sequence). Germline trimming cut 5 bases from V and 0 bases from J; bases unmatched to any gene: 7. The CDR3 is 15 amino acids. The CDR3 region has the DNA TGTGCCAGTAGTCCGGCGAGGGACAGCTCCTACGAGCAGTACTTC. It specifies CASSPARDSSYEQYF.

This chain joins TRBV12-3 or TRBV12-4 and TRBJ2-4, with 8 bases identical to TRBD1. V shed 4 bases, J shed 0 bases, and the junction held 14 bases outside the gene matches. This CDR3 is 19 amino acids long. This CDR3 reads CASSSHPAGQGLAKNIQYF. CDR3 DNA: TGTGCCAGCAGTTCACACCCCGCCGGACAGGGCCTAGCCAAAAACATTCAGTACTTC.

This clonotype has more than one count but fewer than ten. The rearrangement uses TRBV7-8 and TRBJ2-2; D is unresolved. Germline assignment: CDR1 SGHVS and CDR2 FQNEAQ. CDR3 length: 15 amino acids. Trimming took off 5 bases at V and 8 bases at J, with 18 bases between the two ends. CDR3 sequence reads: CASSPLTDLTGELFF. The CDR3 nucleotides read TGTGCCAGCAGCCCACTAACTGATCTGACGGGGGAGCTGTTTTTT.

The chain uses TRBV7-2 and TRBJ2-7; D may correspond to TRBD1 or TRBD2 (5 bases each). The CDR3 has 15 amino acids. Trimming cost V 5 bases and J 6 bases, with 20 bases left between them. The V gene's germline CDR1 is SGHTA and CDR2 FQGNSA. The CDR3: CASSTWDAALGEQYF. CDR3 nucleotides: TGTGCCAGCAGCACCTGGGACGCAGCCCTCGGCGAGCAGTACTTC.

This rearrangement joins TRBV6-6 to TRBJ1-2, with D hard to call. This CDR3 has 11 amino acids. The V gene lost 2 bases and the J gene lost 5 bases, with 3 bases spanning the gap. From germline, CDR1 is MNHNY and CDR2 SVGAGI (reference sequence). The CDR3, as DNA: TGTGCCAGCAGTTACGTATATGGCTACACCTTC. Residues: CASSYVYGYTF.

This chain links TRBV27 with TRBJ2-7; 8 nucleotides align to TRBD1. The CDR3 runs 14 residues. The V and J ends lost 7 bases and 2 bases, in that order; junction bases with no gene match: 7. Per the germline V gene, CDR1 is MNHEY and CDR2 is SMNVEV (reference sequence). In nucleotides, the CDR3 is TGTGCCAGCAAACCGGGACAGGTAGCCTACGAGCAGTACTTC. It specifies CASKPGQVAYEQYF.

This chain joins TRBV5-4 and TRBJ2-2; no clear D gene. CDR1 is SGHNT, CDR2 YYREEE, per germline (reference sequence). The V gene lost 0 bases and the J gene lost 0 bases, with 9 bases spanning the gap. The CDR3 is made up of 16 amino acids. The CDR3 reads CASSLDRFANTGELFF. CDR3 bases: TGTGCCAGCAGCTTGGATCGGTTCGCGAACACCGGGGAGCTGTTTTTT.

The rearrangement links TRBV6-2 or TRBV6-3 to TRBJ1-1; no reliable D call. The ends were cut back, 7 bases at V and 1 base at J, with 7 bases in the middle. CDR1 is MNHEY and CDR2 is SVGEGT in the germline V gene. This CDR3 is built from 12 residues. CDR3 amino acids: CASTRENTEAFF. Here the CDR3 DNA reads TGTGCCAGCACCCGGGAGAACACTGAAGCTTTCTTT.

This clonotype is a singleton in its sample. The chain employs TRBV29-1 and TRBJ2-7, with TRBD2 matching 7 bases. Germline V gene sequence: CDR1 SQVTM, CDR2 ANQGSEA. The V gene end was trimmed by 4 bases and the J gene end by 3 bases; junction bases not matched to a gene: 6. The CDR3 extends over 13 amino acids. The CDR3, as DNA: TGCAGCGTTGGTCAAGGGACTATCTACGAGCAGTACTTC. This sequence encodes CSVGQGTIYEQYF.

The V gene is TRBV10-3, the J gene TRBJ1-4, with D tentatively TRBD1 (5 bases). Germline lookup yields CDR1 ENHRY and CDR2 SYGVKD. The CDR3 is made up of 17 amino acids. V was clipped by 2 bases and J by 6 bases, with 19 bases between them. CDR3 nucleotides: TGTGCCATCAGTGAGCATCGTTCAGGGACGATCGATGAAAAACTGTTTTTT. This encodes CAISEHRSGTIDEKLFF.

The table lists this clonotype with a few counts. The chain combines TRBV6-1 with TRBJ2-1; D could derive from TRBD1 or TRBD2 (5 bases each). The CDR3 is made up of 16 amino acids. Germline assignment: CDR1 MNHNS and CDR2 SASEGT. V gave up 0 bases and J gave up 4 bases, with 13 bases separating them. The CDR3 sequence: CASSEARDRTYNEQFF. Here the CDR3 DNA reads TGTGCCAGCAGTGAAGCCAGGGATCGGACTTACAATGAGCAGTTCTTC.

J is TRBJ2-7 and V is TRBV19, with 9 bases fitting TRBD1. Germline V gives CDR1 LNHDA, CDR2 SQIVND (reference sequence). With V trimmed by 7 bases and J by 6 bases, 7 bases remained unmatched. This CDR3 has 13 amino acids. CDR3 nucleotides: TGTGCCAGTACTCCGGACAGGGGCGGCGAGCAGTACTTC. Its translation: CASTPDRGGEQYF.

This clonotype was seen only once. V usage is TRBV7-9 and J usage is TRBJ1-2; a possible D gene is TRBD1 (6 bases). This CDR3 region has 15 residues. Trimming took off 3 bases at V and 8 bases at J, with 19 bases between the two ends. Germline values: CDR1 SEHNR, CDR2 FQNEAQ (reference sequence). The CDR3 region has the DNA TGTGCCAGCAGCTTCAAGGGGCAGGGGCTATTAGGCTACACCTTC. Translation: CASSFKGQGLLGYTF. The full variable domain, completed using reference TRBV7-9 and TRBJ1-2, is DTGVSQNPRHKITKRGQNVTFRCDPISEHNRLYWYRQTLGQGPEFLTYFQNEAQLEKSRLLSDRFSAERPKGSFSTLEIQRTEQGDSAMYLCASSFKGQGLLGYTFGSGTRLTVV.